The 30 T cell receptor beta chains listed next were all sequenced from one sample in a study of cytomegalovirus exposure and HLA in healthy donors. Measured with immunoSEQ multiplex PCR; TCRdb has only the in-frame clones, and not every one. The repertoire holds roughly 120,000 clones, around nine tenths seen once, with 3% to 3.5% in the top ten. The sample comprised PBMCs. These TCRs come from a man between 25 and 39 years old in good health and CMV-seronegative.

CDR3 nucleotides: TGTGCCAGCAGCTTAGGTTTAACGGTAGCTTTCTTT. It codes for CASSLGLTVAFF. This sequence joins TRBV7-2 and TRBJ1-1; no reliable D call. V was shortened by 1 base and J by 10 bases, with 10 bases between the two germline ends. Looked up from germline, CDR1 is SGHTA and CDR2 is FQGNSA. This CDR3 region has 12 residues.

In its sample, this clone was seen once. The V call is TRBV2, the J call TRBJ1-4; D unclear. The CDR3 sequence is 14 residues long. The ends were cut back, 1 base at V and 3 bases at J, with 6 bases in the middle. Germline values: CDR1 SNHLY, CDR2 FYNNEI. CDR3 DNA: TGTGCCAGCAGTGAAGGGCCAGCTAATGAAAAACTGTTTTTT. Translation gives CASSEGPANEKLFF.

This chain joins TRBV7-8 and TRBJ1-2, with TRBD1 matching over 7 bases. The CDR3 has 15 residues. V lost 1 base and J lost 3; bases outside the gene matches: 5. Germline CDR1 SGHVS, CDR2 FQNEAQ. CDR3: CASSLGRGPDYGYTF. As DNA, the CDR3 is TGTGCCAGCAGCTTAGGTAGGGGGCCGGACTATGGCTACACCTTC. The entire variable domain, with the rest obtained from reference TRBV7-8 and TRBJ1-2, is as follows: GAGVSQSPRYKVAKRGQDVALRCDPISGHVSLFWYQQALGQGPEFLTYFQNEAQLDKSGLPSDRFFAERPEGSVSTLKIQRTQQEDSAVYLCASSLGRGPDYGYTFGSGTRLTVV.

About this clone: The same CDR3 also results from other DNA sequences found in this sample. The CDR3 reads CASSFSTNYGYTF. For the CDR3, the DNA is TGTGCCAGCAGCTTCTCTACTAACTATGGCTACACCTTC. The rearrangement joins TRBV7-9 to TRBJ1-2; D not resolved. Trimming took off 3 bases at V and 0 bases at J, with 5 bases between the two ends. Germline V gives CDR1 SEHNR, CDR2 FQNEAQ (reference sequence). This CDR3 is built from 13 residues.

The chain employs TRBV7-8 and TRBJ2-7; 7 positions match TRBD2. Unmatched junction bases numbered 9, after V lost 5 bases and J lost 5 bases. The CDR3 has 14 residues. The germline V gene encodes CDR1 SGHVS and CDR2 FQNEAQ. This CDR3 reads CASSRSRGNHEQYF. CDR3 sequence (DNA): TGTGCCAGCAGCCGGTCGCGGGGGAACCACGAGCAGTACTTC. Filled out from reference TRBV7-8 and TRBJ2-7, the complete variable domain reads GAGVSQSPRYKVAKRGQDVALRCDPISGHVSLFWYQQALGQGPEFLTYFQNEAQLDKSGLPSDRFFAERPEGSVSTLKIQRTQQEDSAVYLCASSRSRGNHEQYFGPGTRLTVT.

Details on this clone: One end of the junction fails to match germline, which may point to a read error. This chain uses TRBV2 with TRBJ2-4, with D perhaps TRBD1 (5 bases). The CDR3 extends over 12 amino acids. Germline V gives CDR1 SNHLY, CDR2 FYNNEI. The CDR3 DNA is TGTGCCAGCAGGGAAGGGGCGAACATTCAGTACTTC. As protein: CASREGANIQYF.

The chain couples TRBV11-2 to TRBJ2-5; D might be TRBD1 (6 bases). V was pared by 1 base and J by 8 bases, with 29 bases between. The CDR3 loop spans 19 amino acids. In germline, CDR1 is SGHAT, CDR2 FQNNGV. The CDR3 nucleotides are TGTGCCAGCAGCTTAGGGGTGCCCAGGGTGGGCCGGACAGCGGACACCCAGTACTTC. Translating it yields CASSLGVPRVGRTADTQYF.

The chain combines TRBV6-5 with TRBJ1-2; D ambiguous. The CDR3 sequence is 12 residues long. Germline CDR1 is MNHEY and CDR2 is SVGAGI. Trimming removed 8 bases from V and 3 bases from J, with 10 bases in between. The CDR3 reads CASLGVDYGYTF. The CDR3 DNA reads as TGTGCCAGCCTCGGGGTAGACTATGGCTACACCTTC.

The chain links TRBV21-1 to TRBJ2-7; the table's D call, TRBD1, has no DNA check behind it. TRBV21-1 is a pseudogene segment. The length of the CDR3 is 17 residues. CDR3 protein: CASNSSAGQANSYEQYF. The CDR3 nucleotides read TGTGCCAGCAACTCCTCGGCTGGACAGGCGAACTCCTACGAGCAGTACTTC.

The rearrangement links TRBV9 to TRBJ2-7; a possible D gene is TRBD1 (7 bases). CDR1 SGDLS and CDR2 YYNGEE come from the germline V gene. The CDR3 length is 15 residues. V was trimmed by 0 bases and J by 3 bases, leaving 13 bases between them. The CDR3 nucleotides read TGTGCCAGCAGCGTAGAAGCAGGGGGGTACTACGAGCAGTACTTC. Residues: CASSVEAGGYYEQYF.

The gene calls are TRBV6-5 and TRBJ2-3, with 8 bases that match TRBD2. CDR1 and CDR2 (germline): MNHEY, SVGAGI. The CDR3 is 16 amino acids. Trimming cost V 2 bases and J 4 bases; bases outside gene matches: 8. The CDR3 loop is CASSYLGSGEPDTQYF. Written as DNA, the CDR3 is TGTGCCAGCAGTTACCTGGGTAGCGGGGAACCAGATACGCAGTATTTT.

This chain connects TRBV19 to TRBJ1-4, with a possible D match to TRBD1 (6 bases). The length of the CDR3 is 15 residues. Germline-derived CDR1 and CDR2 are LNHDA and SQIVND (reference sequence). Trimming took off 5 bases at V and 0 bases at J, with 10 bases between the two ends. CDR3 DNA: TGTGCCAGTAGTCGGACAGCCGCAACTAATGAAAAACTGTTTTTT. This codes for CASSRTAATNEKLFF.

The rearrangement links TRBV11-2 to TRBJ2-1, with D perhaps matching TRBD2 (6 bases). From germline, CDR1 is SGHAT and CDR2 FQNNGV. This CDR3 spans 15 amino acids. Trimming left V 2 bases short and J 3 bases short, with 11 bases between. The CDR3 region is CASSLKAGSYNEQFF. CDR3 DNA: TGTGCCAGCAGCTTAAAGGCGGGGAGCTACAATGAGCAGTTCTTC. Together with reference TRBV11-2 and TRBJ2-1, the CDR3 gives the full variable domain: EAGVAQSPRYKIIEKRQSVAFWCNPISGHATLYWYQQILGQGPKLLIQFQNNGVVDDSQLPKDRFSAERLKGVDSTLKIQPAKLEDSAVYLCASSLKAGSYNEQFFGPGTRLTVL.

Only a few counts were recorded for this clone. V and J are TRBV19 and TRBJ1-2; 9 bases align to TRBD1. Germline CDR1 is LNHDA and CDR2 is SQIVND (reference sequence). The CDR3 covers 14 residues. V dropped 3 bases and J dropped 6; count of bases not matched to a gene: 5. The CDR3 here is CASSIGDRVDGYTF. The CDR3 DNA is TGTGCCAGTAGTATTGGGGACAGGGTTGATGGCTACACCTTC.

This clone was seen only once. V and J are TRBV18 and TRBJ1-1, with D perhaps TRBD1 (5 bases). V lost 5 bases to trimming and J lost 0 bases, with 16 bases between them. Germline CDR1 is KGHSH and CDR2 is LQKENI. This CDR3 contains 16 residues. CDR3 sequence: CASSVSADSMNTEAFF. CDR3 DNA: TGTGCCAGCTCAGTAAGCGCCGACAGTATGAACACTGAAGCTTTCTTT.

The V gene is TRBV28, the J gene TRBJ1-2, with 7 bases aligning to TRBD1. Germline assignment: CDR1 MDHEN and CDR2 SYDVKM. The CDR3 length is 17 residues. J gave up 5 bases and V 5 bases, and 17 bases lay outside the gene matches. CDR3 loop: CASSTLQGNLLPYGYTF. CDR3 DNA: TGTGCCAGCAGTACATTACAGGGGAACCTTTTGCCGTATGGCTACACCTTC.

The V gene is TRBV5-1, the J gene TRBJ2-1; a possible D gene is TRBD1 (7 bases). Germline V gene data show CDR1 as SGHRS and CDR2 as YFSETQ. Trimming left V 1 base short and J 6 bases short, with 14 bases between. This CDR3 spans 15 amino acids. For the CDR3, the DNA is TGCGCCAGCAGCTTGAGCAGGGGGGCGTCCAATGAGCAGTTCTTC. Protein: CASSLSRGASNEQFF. Variable domain in full (rest from reference TRBV5-1 and TRBJ2-1): KAGVTQTPRYLIKTRGQQVTLSCSPISGHRSVSWYQQTPGQGLQFLFEYFSETQRNKGNFPGRFSGRQFSNSRSEMNVSTLELGDSALYLCASSLSRGASNEQFFGPGTRLTVL.

The rearrangement links TRBV14 to TRBJ2-5; TRBD2 matches 7 bases. CDR3 length: 14 amino acids. Trimming took 8 bases from V and 1 from J; bases not matched to a gene: 7. CDR1 is SGHDN and CDR2 is FVKESK in the germline V gene. The chain's CDR3 is CASLGTKIQETQYF. The CDR3 region has the DNA TGTGCCAGCCTGGGGACTAAAATCCAAGAGACCCAGTACTTC.

This clone showed up just once. The chain carries TRBV28 and TRBJ2-7; 8 positions agree with TRBD1. Germline V gene lookup returns CDR1 MDHEN and CDR2 SYDVKM. The CDR3 has 14 amino acids. Trimming took 6 bases from V and 4 from J; bases not matched to a gene: 8. CDR3 in DNA: TGTGCCAGCAGGCAGGGGGCAATAGGTTACGAGCAGTACTTC. Translation: CASRQGAIGYEQYF. The entire variable domain, with the rest obtained from reference TRBV28 and TRBJ2-7, is as follows: DVKVTQSSRYLVKRTGEKVFLECVQDMDHENMFWYRQDPGLGLRLIYFSYDVKMKEKGDIPEGYSVSREKKERFSLILESASTNQTSMYLCASRQGAIGYEQYFGPGTRLTVT.

The V and J genes are TRBV5-5 and TRBJ2-7; weak D call: TRBD1 (5 bases). This CDR3 contains 14 residues. Trimming shortened V by 2 bases and J by 3 bases, and 12 bases separated the two germline ends. Germline V gene sequence: CDR1 SGHKS, CDR2 YYEKEE (reference sequence). The CDR3 sequence: CASSLQAAGYEQYF. The CDR3 DNA reads TGTGCCAGCAGCTTACAGGCGGCTGGCTACGAGCAGTACTTC.

This chain connects TRBV5-6 to TRBJ2-7; 7 nucleotides match TRBD1. Germline assignment: CDR1 SGHDT and CDR2 YYEEEE. Trimming removed 4 bases from V and 1 base from J; junction bases left unmatched: 11. There are 16 residues in the CDR3. The CDR3 DNA reads as TGTGCCAGCAGCCCAGGGACAGTCGGTAATTCCTACGAGCAGTACTTC. Its protein is CASSPGTVGNSYEQYF.

The V call is TRBV13, the J call TRBJ1-2; possible D gene TRBD1, 6 bases. The CDR3 consists of 17 residues. Trimming removed 2 bases at V and 2 bases at J, with 18 bases between. Germline values: CDR1 PRHDT, CDR2 FYEKMQ (reference sequence). The CDR3 sequence: CASSLFKPYTGNYGYTF. The CDR3 nucleotides read TGTGCCAGCAGCTTATTCAAACCCTATACAGGGAACTATGGCTACACCTTC.

This clone was detected only once. The V call is TRBV6-6, the J call TRBJ1-2; 7 bases fit TRBD1. Germline V gene lookup returns CDR1 MNHNY and CDR2 SVGAGI (reference sequence). V lost 5 bases to trimming and J lost 4 bases; unmatched junction nucleotides: 4. The length of the CDR3 is 13 residues. The CDR3 reads CASSRGQAYGYTF. CDR3 nucleotide sequence: TGTGCCAGCAGTCGTGGACAGGCCTATGGCTACACCTTC.

The chain uses TRBV5-4 and TRBJ2-7, with 10 positions matching TRBD1. Germline V gene data show CDR1 as SGHNT and CDR2 as YYREEE (reference sequence). The CDR3 sequence is 15 residues long. J gave up 5 bases and V 3 bases, and 8 bases lay outside the gene matches. The CDR3 is CASSYGTGEWDEQYF. CDR3 sequence (DNA): TGTGCCAGCAGCTATGGGACAGGGGAGTGGGACGAGCAGTACTTC.

This clone was found once. The J gene is TRBJ2-3, the V gene TRBV19; D perhaps matches TRBD2 (5 bases). Germline V gives CDR1 LNHDA, CDR2 SQIVND (reference sequence). The CDR3 length is 13 residues. The V and J ends lost 2 bases and 8 bases respectively, with 11 bases between them. The CDR3 loop is CASSIRGLGTQYF. In nucleotides, the CDR3 is TGTGCCAGTAGTATAAGAGGGTTAGGTACGCAGTATTTT. The full variable domain, rest sourced from reference TRBV19 and TRBJ2-3, is DGGITQSPKYLFRKEGQNVTLSCEQNLNHDAMYWYRQDPGQGLRLIYYSQIVNDFQKGDIAEGYSVSREKKESFPLTVTSAQKNPTAFYLCASSIRGLGTQYFGPGTRLTVL.

This chain connects TRBV10-2 to TRBJ2-7; 10 bases are shared with TRBD1. The CDR3 covers 13 residues. V was pared by 5 bases and J by 3 bases, with 1 base of the junction left unmatched. CDR1 WSHSY and CDR2 SAAADI come from the germline V gene. Written as DNA, the CDR3 is TGCGCCAGCAGTAGGACAGGGGGCTACGAGCAGTACTTC. This sequence encodes CASSRTGGYEQYF.

This chain connects TRBV5-4 to TRBJ1-1, with TRBD1 as a possible D gene (5 bases). V dropped 2 bases and J dropped 1 base, with 9 bases sitting between them. The V gene's germline CDR1 is SGHNT and CDR2 YYREEE (reference sequence). The CDR3 extends over 14 amino acids. The CDR3 is CASSFAGGNTEAFF. The CDR3 coding sequence is TGTGCCAGCAGCTTCGCGGGGGGGAACACTGAAGCTTTCTTT.

The V call is TRBV10-2, the J call TRBJ2-1, with 12 nucleotides matching TRBD2. Germline CDR1 WSHSY, CDR2 SAAADI. The CDR3 runs 19 residues. With 7 bases clipped from V and 0 bases from J, the junction kept 13 bases outside the gene matches. CDR3 sequence (DNA): TGCGCCAGCAATAAGGGGACTAGCGGGCAAAGGAGCTCCTACAATGAGCAGTTCTTC. It encodes CASNKGTSGQRSSYNEQFF.

The chain couples TRBV6-5 to TRBJ1-1, with 8 nucleotides matching TRBD1. This CDR3 is 15 amino acids long. The germline V gene encodes CDR1 MNHEY and CDR2 SVGAGI. V was clipped by 6 bases and J by 3 bases; unmatched bases: 9. The CDR3 sequence is CASSAGGALDTEAFF. The CDR3 DNA reads TGTGCCAGCAGCGCAGGGGGCGCGTTGGACACTGAAGCTTTCTTT.

The CDR3 region has the DNA TGTGCCATAAGGGACAGTGGCTACGAGCAGTACTTC. Translated: CAIRDSGYEQYF. The chain carries TRBV6-5 and TRBJ2-7, with 7 bases aligning to TRBD1. CDR3 length: 12 amino acids. CDR1 and CDR2 from the germline V gene are MNHEY and SVGAGI. J was trimmed by 3 bases and V by 10 bases; bases with no gene match: 6.